This TCR beta chain was sequenced in a study of blood T cell repertoires in COVID-19. About the study: The origin of the acute and convalescent COVID-19 samples was the United States, Italy and Spain. In each case, the material was cDNA or gDNA derived from T cells, B-cell-depleted T cells, or PBMCs.

Libraries were prepared by immunoSEQ multiplex PCR; TCRdb keeps only in-frame clonotypes and omits some of them. This table has around 180,000 clones, approximately 85% appearing once. The germline V gene has CDR1 MNHEY and CDR2 SVGEGT. Trimming took off 4 bases at V and 2 bases at J, with 11 bases between the two ends. The CDR3 has 14 amino acids. Seattle patients were enrolled while actively infected and followed longitudinally. Sample: peripheral blood. This chain links TRBV6-2 or TRBV6-3 with TRBJ1-1, with D hard to call. The clonotype comes from a man aged 80 or over with COVID-19, enrolled during active disease. The CDR3 loop reads CASSFLAENTEAFF. CDR3 DNA sequence: TGTGCCAGCAGTTTTCTGGCGGAAAACACTGAAGCTTTCTTT.